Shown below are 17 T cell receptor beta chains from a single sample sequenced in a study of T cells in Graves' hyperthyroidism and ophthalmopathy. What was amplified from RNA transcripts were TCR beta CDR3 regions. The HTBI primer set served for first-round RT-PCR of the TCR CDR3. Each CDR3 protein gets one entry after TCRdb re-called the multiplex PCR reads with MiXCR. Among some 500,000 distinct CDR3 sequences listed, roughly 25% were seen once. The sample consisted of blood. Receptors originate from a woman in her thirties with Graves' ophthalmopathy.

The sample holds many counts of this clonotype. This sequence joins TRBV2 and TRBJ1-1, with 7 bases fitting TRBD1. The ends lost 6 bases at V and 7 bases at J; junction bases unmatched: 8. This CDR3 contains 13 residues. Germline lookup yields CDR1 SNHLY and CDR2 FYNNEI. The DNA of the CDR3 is TGTGCCAGCAGAAGTGACAGGGTAGGTGAAGCTTTCTTT. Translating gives CASRSDRVGEAFF.

The CDR3 nucleotides read TGTGCCACCAGCAGAGATCTGAACAGTGTTCCCTATGGCTACACCTTC. Its protein product is CATSRDLNSVPYGYTF. The V gene is TRBV15, the J gene TRBJ1-2; D is ambiguous. Between the trimmed V and J ends, which lost 0 bases and 4 bases, there was a span of 15 bases. This CDR3 contains 16 residues. Germline CDR1 reads LNHNV; CDR2 reads YYDKDF (reference sequence).

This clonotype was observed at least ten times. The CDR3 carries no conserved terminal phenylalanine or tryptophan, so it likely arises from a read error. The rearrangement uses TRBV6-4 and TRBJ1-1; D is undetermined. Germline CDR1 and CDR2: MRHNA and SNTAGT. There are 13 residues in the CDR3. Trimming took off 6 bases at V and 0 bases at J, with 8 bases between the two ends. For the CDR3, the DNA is TGTGCCAGCAGGGGAGAGTTGAACACTGAAGCTTTCTCT. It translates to CASRGELNTEAFS.

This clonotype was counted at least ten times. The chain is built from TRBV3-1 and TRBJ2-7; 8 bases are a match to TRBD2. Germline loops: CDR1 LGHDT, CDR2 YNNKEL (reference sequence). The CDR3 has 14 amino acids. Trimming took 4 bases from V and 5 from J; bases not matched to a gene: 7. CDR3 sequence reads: CASSPGGNGHEQYF. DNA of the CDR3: TGTGCCAGCAGCCCGGGGGGGAACGGGCACGAGCAGTACTTC.

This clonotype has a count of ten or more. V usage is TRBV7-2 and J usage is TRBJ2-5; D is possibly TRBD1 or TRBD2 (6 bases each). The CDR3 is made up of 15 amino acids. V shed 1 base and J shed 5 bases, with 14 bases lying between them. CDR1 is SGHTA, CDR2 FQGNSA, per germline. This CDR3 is CASSLVTGGQETQYF. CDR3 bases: TGTGCCAGCAGCTTAGTGACCGGGGGCCAGGAGACCCAGTACTTC.

The CDR3 reads CASRGALGAEAFF. CDR3 in DNA: TGTGCCAGCAGGGGCGCCTTAGGAGCTGAAGCTTTCTTT. The chain has TRBV6-1 and TRBJ1-1, with D hard to call. Trimming stripped 6 bases from V and 6 bases from J, with 14 bases between. The germline V gene encodes CDR1 MNHNS and CDR2 SASEGT. This CDR3 region has 13 residues.

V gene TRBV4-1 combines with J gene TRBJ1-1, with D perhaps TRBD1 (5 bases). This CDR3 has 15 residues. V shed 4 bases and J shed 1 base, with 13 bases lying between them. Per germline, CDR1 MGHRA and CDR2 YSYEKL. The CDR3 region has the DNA TGCGCCAGCAGCCTAACGGGACGGAAGAACACTGAAGCTTTCTTT. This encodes CASSLTGRKNTEAFF.

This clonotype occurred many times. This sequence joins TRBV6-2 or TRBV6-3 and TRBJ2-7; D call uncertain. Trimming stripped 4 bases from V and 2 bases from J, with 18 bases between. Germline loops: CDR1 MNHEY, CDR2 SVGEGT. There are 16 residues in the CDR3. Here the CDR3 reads CASSSYRASSPYEQYF. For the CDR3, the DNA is TGTGCCAGCAGTTCTTACCGGGCCTCCAGTCCCTACGAGCAGTACTTC.

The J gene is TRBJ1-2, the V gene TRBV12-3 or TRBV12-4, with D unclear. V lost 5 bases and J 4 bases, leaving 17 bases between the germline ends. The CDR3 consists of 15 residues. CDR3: CASSLGIGQLYGYTF. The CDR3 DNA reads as TGTGCCAGCAGTCTGGGGATCGGGCAACTCTATGGCTACACCTTC.

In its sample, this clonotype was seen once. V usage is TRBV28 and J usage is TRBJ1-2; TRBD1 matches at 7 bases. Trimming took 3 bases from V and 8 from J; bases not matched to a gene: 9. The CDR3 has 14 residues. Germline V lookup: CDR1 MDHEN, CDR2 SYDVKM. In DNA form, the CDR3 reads TGTGCCAGCAGTTTCCCCGACAGGGTGGGAGGCTACACCTTC. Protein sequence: CASSFPDRVGGYTF.

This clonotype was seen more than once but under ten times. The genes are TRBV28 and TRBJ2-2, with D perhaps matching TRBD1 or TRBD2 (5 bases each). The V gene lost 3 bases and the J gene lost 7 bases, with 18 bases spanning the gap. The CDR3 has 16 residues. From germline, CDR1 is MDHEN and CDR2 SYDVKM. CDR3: CASSFPGAGGDGELFF. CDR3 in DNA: TGTGCCAGCAGTTTCCCTGGGGCGGGCGGAGACGGGGAGCTGTTTTTT.

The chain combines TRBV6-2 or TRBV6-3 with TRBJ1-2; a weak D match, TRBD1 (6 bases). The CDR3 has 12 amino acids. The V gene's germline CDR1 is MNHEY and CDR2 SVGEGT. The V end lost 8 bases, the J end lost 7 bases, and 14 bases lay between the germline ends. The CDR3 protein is CASCSGAGGYTF. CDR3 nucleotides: TGTGCCAGCTGTTCGGGGGCGGGTGGCTACACCTTC.

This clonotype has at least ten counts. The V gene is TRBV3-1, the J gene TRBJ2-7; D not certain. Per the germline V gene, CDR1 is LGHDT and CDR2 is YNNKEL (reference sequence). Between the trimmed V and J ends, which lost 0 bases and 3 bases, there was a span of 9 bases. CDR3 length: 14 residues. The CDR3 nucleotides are TGTGCCAGCAGCCAAGATAACCTTGACTACGAGCAGTACTTC. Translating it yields CASSQDNLDYEQYF.

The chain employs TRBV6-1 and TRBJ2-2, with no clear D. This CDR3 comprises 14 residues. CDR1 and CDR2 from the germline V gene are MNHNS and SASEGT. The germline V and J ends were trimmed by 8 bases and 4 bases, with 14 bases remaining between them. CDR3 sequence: CASRPPRSTGELFF. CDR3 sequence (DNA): TGTGCCAGCCGCCCTCCTCGTAGCACCGGGGAGCTGTTTTTT.

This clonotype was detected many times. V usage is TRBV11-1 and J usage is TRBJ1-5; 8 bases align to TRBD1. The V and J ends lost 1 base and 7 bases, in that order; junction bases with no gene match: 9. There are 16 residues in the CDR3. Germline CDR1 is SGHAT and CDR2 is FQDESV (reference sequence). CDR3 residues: CASSLGAGGAGQPQHF. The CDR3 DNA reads TGTGCCAGCAGCTTAGGGGCAGGGGGCGCGGGCCAGCCCCAGCATTTT.

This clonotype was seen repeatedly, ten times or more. CDR3 bases: TGTGCCAGCAGTTCTAGCGGGAACCCAGATACGCAGTATTTT. Translation gives CASSSSGNPDTQYF. The chain couples TRBV6-2 or TRBV6-3 to TRBJ2-3; TRBD2 aligns across 9 bases. The V segment lost 4 bases and the J segment 4 bases; nucleotides outside the gene matches: 3. Germline V gives CDR1 MNHEY, CDR2 SVGEGT. The CDR3 sequence is 14 residues long.

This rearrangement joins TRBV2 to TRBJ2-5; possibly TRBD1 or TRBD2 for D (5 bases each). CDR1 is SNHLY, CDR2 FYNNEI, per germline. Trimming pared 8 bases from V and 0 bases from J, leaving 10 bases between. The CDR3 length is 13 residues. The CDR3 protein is CASGDGNQETQYF. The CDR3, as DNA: TGTGCCAGCGGGGACGGCAACCAAGAGACCCAGTACTTC.